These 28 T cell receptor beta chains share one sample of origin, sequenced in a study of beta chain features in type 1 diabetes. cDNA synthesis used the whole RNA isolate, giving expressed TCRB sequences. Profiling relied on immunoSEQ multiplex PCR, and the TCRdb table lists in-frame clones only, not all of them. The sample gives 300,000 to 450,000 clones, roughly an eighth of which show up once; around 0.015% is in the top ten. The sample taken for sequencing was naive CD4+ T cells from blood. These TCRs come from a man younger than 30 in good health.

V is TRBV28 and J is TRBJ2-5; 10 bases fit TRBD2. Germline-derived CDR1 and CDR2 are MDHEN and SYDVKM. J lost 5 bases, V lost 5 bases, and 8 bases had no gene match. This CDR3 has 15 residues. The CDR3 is CASSTQRGGLETQYF. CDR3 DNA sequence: TGTGCCAGCAGTACTCAGCGGGGGGGCCTTGAGACCCAGTACTTC.

CDR3: CAWSRGFLETQYF. The CDR3 DNA is TGTGCCTGGAGTAGAGGGTTCCTGGAGACCCAGTACTTC. The rearrangement links TRBV30 to TRBJ2-5; possible D gene TRBD2, 5 bases. The V gene's germline CDR1 is GTSNPN and CDR2 SVGIG (reference sequence). Trimming stripped 2 bases from V and 5 bases from J, with 12 bases between. The CDR3 is 13 amino acids.

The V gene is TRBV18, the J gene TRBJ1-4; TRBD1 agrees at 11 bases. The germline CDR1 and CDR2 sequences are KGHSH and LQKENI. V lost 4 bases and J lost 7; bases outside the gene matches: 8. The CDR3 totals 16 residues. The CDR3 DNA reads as TGTGCCAGCTCACGACGGACAGGGGGCAGTGGTGAAAAACTGTTTTTT. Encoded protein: CASSRRTGGSGEKLFF.

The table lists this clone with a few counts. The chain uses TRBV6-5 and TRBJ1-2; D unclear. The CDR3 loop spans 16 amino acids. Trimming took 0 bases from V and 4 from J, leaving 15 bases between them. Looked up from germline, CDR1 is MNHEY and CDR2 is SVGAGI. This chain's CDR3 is CASSYSRNEAFYGYTF. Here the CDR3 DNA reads TGTGCCAGCAGTTACTCGAGAAACGAGGCCTTCTATGGCTACACCTTC.

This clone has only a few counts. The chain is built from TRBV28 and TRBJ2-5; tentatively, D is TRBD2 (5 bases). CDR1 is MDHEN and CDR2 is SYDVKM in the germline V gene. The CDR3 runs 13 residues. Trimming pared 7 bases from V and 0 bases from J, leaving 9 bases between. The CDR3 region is CASIRRYQETQYF. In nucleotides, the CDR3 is TGTGCCAGCATCAGGAGGTACCAAGAGACCCAGTACTTC.

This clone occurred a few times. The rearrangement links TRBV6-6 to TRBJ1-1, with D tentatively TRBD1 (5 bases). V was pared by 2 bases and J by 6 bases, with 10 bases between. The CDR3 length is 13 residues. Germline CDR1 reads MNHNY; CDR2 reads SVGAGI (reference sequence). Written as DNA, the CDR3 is TGTGCCAGCAGTTACAACCCGGGGGCTGAAGCTTTCTTT. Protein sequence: CASSYNPGAEAFF.

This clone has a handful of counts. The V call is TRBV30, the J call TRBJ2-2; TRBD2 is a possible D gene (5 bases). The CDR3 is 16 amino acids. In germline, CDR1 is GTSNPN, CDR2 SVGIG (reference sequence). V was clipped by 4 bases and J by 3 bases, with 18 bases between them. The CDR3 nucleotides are TGTGCCTGGACCCCCTTCGGAGGCTTATACACCGGGGAGCTGTTTTTT. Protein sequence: CAWTPFGGLYTGELFF.

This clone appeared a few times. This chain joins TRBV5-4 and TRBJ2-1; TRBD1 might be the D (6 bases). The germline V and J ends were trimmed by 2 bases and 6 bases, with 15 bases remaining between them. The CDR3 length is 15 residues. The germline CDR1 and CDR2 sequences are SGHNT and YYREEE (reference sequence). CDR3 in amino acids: CASSFYQGRFNEQFF. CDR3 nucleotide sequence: TGTGCCAGCAGCTTTTACCAGGGGAGATTCAATGAGCAGTTCTTC.

DNA for the CDR3: TGTGCCAGCAGTCCGGCCGGGACAGGGGTAGGCTACACCTTC. It translates to CASSPAGTGVGYTF. This chain joins TRBV6-6 and TRBJ1-2, with 10 bases fitting TRBD1. Germline trimming cut 5 bases from V and 8 bases from J; bases unmatched to any gene: 8. The CDR3 runs 14 residues. CDR1 is MNHNY, CDR2 SVGAGI, per germline (reference sequence).

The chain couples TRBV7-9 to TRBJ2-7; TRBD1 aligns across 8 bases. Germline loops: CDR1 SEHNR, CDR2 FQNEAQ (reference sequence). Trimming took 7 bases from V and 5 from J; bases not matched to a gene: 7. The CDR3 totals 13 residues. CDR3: CASTTTGENEQYF. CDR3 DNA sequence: TGTGCCAGCACCACGACAGGGGAGAACGAGCAGTACTTC.

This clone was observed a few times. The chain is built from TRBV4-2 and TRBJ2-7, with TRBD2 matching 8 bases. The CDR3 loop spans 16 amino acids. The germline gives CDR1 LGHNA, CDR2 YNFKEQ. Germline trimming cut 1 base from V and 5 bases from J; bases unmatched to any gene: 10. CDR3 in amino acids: CASSQVTAAGVHEQYF. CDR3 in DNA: TGTGCCAGCAGCCAAGTGACCGCAGCGGGAGTACACGAGCAGTACTTC.

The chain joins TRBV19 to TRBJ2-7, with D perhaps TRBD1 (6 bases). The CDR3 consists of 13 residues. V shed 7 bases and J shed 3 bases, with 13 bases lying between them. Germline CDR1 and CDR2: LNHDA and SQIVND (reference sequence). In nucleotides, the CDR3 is TGTGCCAGTACGGACAGTAACTACTACGAGCAGTACTTC. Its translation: CASTDSNYYEQYF.

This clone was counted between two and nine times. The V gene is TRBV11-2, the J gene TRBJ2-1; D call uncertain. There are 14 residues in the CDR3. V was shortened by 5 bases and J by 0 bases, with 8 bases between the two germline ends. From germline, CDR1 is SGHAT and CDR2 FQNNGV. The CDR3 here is CASSVVDSYNEQFF. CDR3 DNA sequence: TGTGCCAGCAGCGTAGTAGACTCCTACAATGAGCAGTTCTTC.

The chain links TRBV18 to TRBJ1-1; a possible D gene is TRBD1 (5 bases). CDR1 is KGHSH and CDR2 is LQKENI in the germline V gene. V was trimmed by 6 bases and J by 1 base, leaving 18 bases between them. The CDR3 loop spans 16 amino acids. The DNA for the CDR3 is TGTGCCAGCTCCACCACGGGGGGGTCGGGGAACACTGAAGCTTTCTTT. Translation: CASSTTGGSGNTEAFF.

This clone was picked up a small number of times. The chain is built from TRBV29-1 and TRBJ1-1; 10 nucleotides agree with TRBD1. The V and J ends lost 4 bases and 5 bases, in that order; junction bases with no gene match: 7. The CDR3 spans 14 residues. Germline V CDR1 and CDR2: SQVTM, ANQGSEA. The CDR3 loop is CSVGTGTGVTEAFF. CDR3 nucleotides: TGCAGCGTTGGAACCGGGACAGGGGTTACTGAAGCTTTCTTT.

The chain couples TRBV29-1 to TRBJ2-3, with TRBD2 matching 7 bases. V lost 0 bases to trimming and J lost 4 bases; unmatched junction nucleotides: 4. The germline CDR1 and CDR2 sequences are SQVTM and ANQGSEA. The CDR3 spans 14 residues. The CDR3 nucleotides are TGCAGCGTTGAAGAGGGAGGGAGTCCAGATACGCAGTATTTT. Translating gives CSVEEGGSPDTQYF.

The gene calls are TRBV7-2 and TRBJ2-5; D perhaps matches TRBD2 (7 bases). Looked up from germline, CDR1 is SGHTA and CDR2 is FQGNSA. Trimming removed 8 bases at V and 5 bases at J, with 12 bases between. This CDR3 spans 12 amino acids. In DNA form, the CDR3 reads TGTGCCAGCGGGGGGGGGCTGGAGACCCAGTACTTC. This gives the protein CASGGGLETQYF. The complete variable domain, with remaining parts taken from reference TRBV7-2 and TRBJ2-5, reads GAGVSQSPSNKVTEKGKDVELRCDPISGHTALYWYRQSLGQGLEFLIYFQGNSAPDKSGLPSDRFSAERTGGSVSTLTIQRTQQEDSAVYLCASGGGLETQYFGPGTRLLVL.

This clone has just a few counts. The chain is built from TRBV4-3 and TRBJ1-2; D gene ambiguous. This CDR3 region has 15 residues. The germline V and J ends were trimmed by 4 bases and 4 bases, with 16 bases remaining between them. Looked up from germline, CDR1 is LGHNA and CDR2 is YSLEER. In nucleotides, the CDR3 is TGCGCCAGCAGCCGGGAGGTGGGGATTGGCTATGGCTACACCTTC. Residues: CASSREVGIGYGYTF.

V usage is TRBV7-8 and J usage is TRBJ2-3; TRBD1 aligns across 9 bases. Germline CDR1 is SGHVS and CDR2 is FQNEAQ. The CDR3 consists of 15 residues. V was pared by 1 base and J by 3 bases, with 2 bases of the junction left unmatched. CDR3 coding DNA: TGTGCCAGCAGCTTAGACAGGGGGCAGACAGATACGCAGTATTTT. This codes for CASSLDRGQTDTQYF.

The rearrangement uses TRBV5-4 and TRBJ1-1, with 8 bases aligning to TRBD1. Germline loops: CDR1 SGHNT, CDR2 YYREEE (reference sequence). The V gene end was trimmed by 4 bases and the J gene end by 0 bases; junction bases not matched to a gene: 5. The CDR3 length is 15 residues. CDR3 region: CASSPPTGVNTEAFF. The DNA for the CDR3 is TGTGCCAGCAGCCCGCCGACAGGGGTGAACACTGAAGCTTTCTTT.

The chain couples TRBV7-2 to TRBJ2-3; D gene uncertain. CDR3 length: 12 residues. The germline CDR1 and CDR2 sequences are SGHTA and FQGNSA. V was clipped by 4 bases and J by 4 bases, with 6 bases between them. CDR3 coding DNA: TGTGCCAGCAGCTCCCCATCAGATACGCAGTATTTT. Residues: CASSSPSDTQYF.

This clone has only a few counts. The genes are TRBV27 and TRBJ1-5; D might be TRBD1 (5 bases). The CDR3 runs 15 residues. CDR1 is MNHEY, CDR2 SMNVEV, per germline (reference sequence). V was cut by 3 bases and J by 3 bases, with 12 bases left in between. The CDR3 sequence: CASSFIAGINQPQHF. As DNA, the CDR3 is TGTGCCAGCAGTTTTATCGCAGGGATCAATCAGCCCCAGCATTTT.

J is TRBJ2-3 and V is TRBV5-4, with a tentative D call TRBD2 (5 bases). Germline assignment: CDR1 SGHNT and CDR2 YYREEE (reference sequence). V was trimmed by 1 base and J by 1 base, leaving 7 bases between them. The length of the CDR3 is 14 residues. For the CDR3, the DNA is TGTGCCAGCAGCTTGTTGCGGGGCACAGATACGCAGTATTTT. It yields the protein CASSLLRGTDTQYF.

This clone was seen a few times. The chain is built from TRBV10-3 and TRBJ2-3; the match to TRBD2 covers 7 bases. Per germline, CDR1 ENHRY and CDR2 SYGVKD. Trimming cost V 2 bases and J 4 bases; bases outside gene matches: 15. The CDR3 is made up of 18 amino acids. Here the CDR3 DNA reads TGTGCCATCAGTGAGCCAGCGGGGAGGCCGATGGGCGCAGATACGCAGTATTTT. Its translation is CAISEPAGRPMGADTQYF.

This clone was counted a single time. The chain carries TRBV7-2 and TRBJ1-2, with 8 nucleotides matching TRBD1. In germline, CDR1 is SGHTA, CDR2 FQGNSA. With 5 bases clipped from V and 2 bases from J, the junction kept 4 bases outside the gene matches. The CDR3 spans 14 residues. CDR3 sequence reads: CASSAGGTNYGYTF. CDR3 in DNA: TGTGCCAGCAGCGCAGGGGGCACGAACTATGGCTACACCTTC.

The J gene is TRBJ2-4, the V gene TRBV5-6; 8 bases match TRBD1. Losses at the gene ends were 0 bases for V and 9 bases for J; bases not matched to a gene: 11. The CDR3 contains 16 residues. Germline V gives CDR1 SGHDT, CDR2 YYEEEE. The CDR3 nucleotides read TGTGCCAGCAGCTTGGGGTTCAGGGGGCTTCTTAGCATTCAGTACTTC. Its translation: CASSLGFRGLLSIQYF. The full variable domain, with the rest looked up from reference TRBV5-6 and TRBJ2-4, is DAGVTQSPTHLIKTRGQQVTLRCSPKSGHDTVSWYQQALGQGPQFIFQYYEEEERQRGNFPDRFSGHQFPNYSSELNVNALLLGDSALYLCASSLGFRGLLSIQYFGAGTRLSVL.

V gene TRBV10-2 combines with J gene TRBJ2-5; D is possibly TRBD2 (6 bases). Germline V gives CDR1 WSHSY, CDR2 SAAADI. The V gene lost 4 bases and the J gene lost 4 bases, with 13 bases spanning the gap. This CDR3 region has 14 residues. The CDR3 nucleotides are TGCGCCAGCAGTGTCTGGGGGGAAGGAGAGACCCAGTACTTC. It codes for CASSVWGEGETQYF.

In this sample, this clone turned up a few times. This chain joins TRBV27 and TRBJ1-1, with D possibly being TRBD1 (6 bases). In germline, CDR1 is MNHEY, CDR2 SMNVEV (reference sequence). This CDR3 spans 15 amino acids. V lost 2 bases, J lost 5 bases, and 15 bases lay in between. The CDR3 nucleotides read TGTGCCAGCAGTTTACTGCAGGGGATCAGGACTGAAGCTTTCTTT. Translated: CASSLLQGIRTEAFF.